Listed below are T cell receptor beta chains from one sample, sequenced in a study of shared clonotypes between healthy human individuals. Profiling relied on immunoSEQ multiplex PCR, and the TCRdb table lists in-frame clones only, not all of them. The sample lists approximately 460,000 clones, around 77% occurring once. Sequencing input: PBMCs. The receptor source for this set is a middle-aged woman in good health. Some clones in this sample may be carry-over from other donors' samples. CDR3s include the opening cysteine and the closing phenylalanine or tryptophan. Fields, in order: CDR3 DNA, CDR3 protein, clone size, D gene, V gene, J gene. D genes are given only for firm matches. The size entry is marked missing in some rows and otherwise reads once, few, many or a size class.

TGTGCCAGCAGCTGGACAGGGTTGGGCGAGACCCAGTACTTC	CASSWTGLGETQYF	.	TRBD1	TRBV2	TRBJ2-5
TGCGCCAGCAGCTTGGTCTTAGGCGGGGGCACCGGGGAGCTGTTTTTT	CASSLVLGGGTGELFF	many	TRBD2	TRBV5-1	TRBJ2-2
TGCAGCGTGACCACAGGGGGCCTGGACTATGGCTACACCTTC	CSVTTGGLDYGYTF	many	TRBD1	TRBV29-1	TRBJ1-2
TGTGCCAGCAGCCCAAGTCGGGGGCCTCCCGGCGCGGGCTACACCTTC	CASSPSRGPPGAGYTF	.	.	TRBV5-4	TRBJ1-2
TGTGCCAGCAGTTTTCGGGGGCTCGGTGGCTACACCTTC	CASSFRGLGGYTF	.	.	TRBV28	TRBJ1-2
TGTGCCAGCAGCCCACTAGCGGCCCACAATGAGCAGTTCTTC	CASSPLAAHNEQFF	few	TRBD2	TRBV27	TRBJ2-1
TGTGCCAGCAGCCCTAGGACTAGCGGTGCCGAGCAGTACTTC	CASSPRTSGAEQYF	few	TRBD2	TRBV6-5	TRBJ2-7
TGTGCCAGCAGCTGTGACAGGGTTGGCTACACCTTC	CASSCDRVGYTF	.	TRBD1	TRBV7-6	TRBJ1-2
TGTGCCAGCAGCCAGGGGGTCTCCTACGAGCAGTACTTC	CASSQGVSYEQYF	.	TRBD1	TRBV5-6	TRBJ2-7
TGTGCCTGGATCCAGGACGGAGGTGAAGCTTTCTTT	CAWIQDGGEAFF	.	.	TRBV30	TRBJ1-1
TGTGCCAGCAGCCCAGGCGGCGCCGATAGCACAGATACGCAGTATTTT	CASSPGGADSTDTQYF	.	.	TRBV7-3	TRBJ2-3
TGTGCCACCCCGGGGCGGGGATTTTACTACGAGCAGTACTTC	CATPGRGFYYEQYF	few	.	TRBV25-1	TRBJ2-7
TGTGCCAGCAGCTTCGGCAGGAGATACACTAGAGGCGTGGACACCGGGGAGCTGTTTTTT	CASSFGRRYTRGVDTGELFF	.	.	TRBV5-4	TRBJ2-2
TGTGCCATCAGAGAGCAGTACTTC	CAIREQYF	.	.	TRBV10-3	TRBJ2-7
TGTGCCAGCACCCCAGGAGGGTCTAGCACAGATACGCAGTATTTT	CASTPGGSSTDTQYF	.	.	TRBV28	TRBJ2-3
TGTGCCAGCAGTTCGGGACTAGCGGGAGTAGGCACAGATACGCAGTATTTT	CASSSGLAGVGTDTQYF	.	TRBD2	TRBV28	TRBJ2-3
TGTGCCAGCAGCTCGCTGAAGGACAGGGGTTTAACGGGTGAAGCTTTCTTT	CASSSLKDRGLTGEAFF	.	TRBD1	TRBV7-9	TRBJ1-1
TGTGCCAGCAGCCCCGGGACTAGCGTCTACGAGCAGTACTTC	CASSPGTSVYEQYF	.	TRBD2	TRBV9	TRBJ2-7
TGTGCCATCAGTGATGAACCATCGAGGGGGAACACCGGGGAGCTGTTTTTT	CAISDEPSRGNTGELFF	.	.	TRBV10-3	TRBJ2-2
TGTGCCAGCAGCTTGGTGGGGGGTATGGAGACCCAGTACTTC	CASSLVGGMETQYF	once	.	TRBV7-9	TRBJ2-5
TGTGCCAGCAGTGCCCCCGTGAACTATGGCTACACCTTC	CASSAPVNYGYTF	.	.	TRBV28	TRBJ1-2
TGTGCCAGCAGCAGACCGGGACAGGGGATTAACACCGGGGAGCTGTTTTTT	CASSRPGQGINTGELFF	.	TRBD1	TRBV5-6	TRBJ2-2
TGCAGCGGGGGCGACTCACAGGGATCCTACGAGCAGTACTTC	CSGGDSQGSYEQYF	.	.	TRBV29-1	TRBJ2-7
TGTGCCAGCAGTTTACTAGGGGGGAGCTCCTACAATGAGCAGTTCTTC	CASSLLGGSSYNEQFF	.	.	TRBV28	TRBJ2-1
TGCGCCAGCAGCCAAGTCGGACAGGTTGAAGCTTTCTTT	CASSQVGQVEAFF	.	TRBD1	TRBV4-1	TRBJ1-1
TGCGCCAGCAGCCAAGAAATAGCGGGATCCTACAATGAGCAGTTCTTC	CASSQEIAGSYNEQFF	.	TRBD2	TRBV4-3	TRBJ2-1
TGTGCCAGCAGTGAGGTTTGGGGAAACTATGGCTACACCTTC	CASSEVWGNYGYTF	many	.	TRBV6-1	TRBJ1-2
TGTGCCAGCAGGAAAGATCGGTATGGCTACACCTTC	CASRKDRYGYTF	.	.	TRBV2	TRBJ1-2
TGTGCCAGCAGGGCTAGCGGGAGCGGCTACGAGCAGTACTTC	CASRASGSGYEQYF	.	TRBD2	TRBV28	TRBJ2-7
TGCGCCAGCAGTGAGACCCTGAACACTGAAGCTTTCTTT	CASSETLNTEAFF	.	.	TRBV10-1	TRBJ1-1
TGTGCCAGCAGCGCCACAGGGGGCGCGGGCTATGGCTACACCTTC	CASSATGGAGYGYTF	.	TRBD1	TRBV7-2	TRBJ1-2
TGCGCCAGCAGCCTGGGGACAGGGGGTTGGAATGAGCAGTTCTTC	CASSLGTGGWNEQFF	.	TRBD1	TRBV5-1	TRBJ2-1
TGTGCCAGCAGCTTAAGCGGCAGCACCGGGGAGCTGTTTTTT	CASSLSGSTGELFF	.	.	TRBV7-6	TRBJ2-2
TGTGCCAGCAGCCAAGTGACAGGTAGAGGGAGAACTGAAGCTTTCTTT	CASSQVTGRGRTEAFF	few	.	TRBV14	TRBJ1-1
TGTGCCAGCAGCCCCGGACAGGGGTGGGGCGGGGAGCTGTTTTTT	CASSPGQGWGGELFF	.	TRBD1	TRBV7-8	TRBJ2-2
TGTGCCAGCAGCCCCCAGCTAGCGTTATTCGGTACGCAGTATTTT	CASSPQLALFGTQYF	.	.	TRBV7-9	TRBJ2-3
TGTGCCAGCTCATCGCGGACAGGGGCCTACGAGCAGTACTTC	CASSSRTGAYEQYF	.	TRBD1	TRBV18	TRBJ2-7
TGTGCCAGCAGCTTGACAGGGGAAGTGGTTGAAAAACTGTTTTTT	CASSLTGEVVEKLFF	.	TRBD1	TRBV7-8	TRBJ1-4
TGCAGCGTTGATCCCTCGGGTCAAGAGACCCAGTACTTC	CSVDPSGQETQYF	few	.	TRBV29-1	TRBJ2-5
TGTGCCAGCACCCCCAAGAGCTTCTATAGCAATCAGCCCCAGCATTTT	CASTPKSFYSNQPQHF	few	.	TRBV28	TRBJ1-5
TGTGCCAGCAGTATTGGACCTGGCTCCTACAATGAGCAGTTCTTC	CASSIGPGSYNEQFF	.	.	TRBV7-2	TRBJ2-1
TGTGCCAGCAGTGAACTGGCGGATACGCAGTATTTT	CASSELADTQYF	few	.	TRBV2	TRBJ2-3
TGTGCCAGCAGTCCGGGGGAGGGCCGGGGCACAGATACGCAGTATTTT	CASSPGEGRGTDTQYF	.	TRBD2	TRBV6-4	TRBJ2-3
TGTGCCAGCAGCACCCGGTCCGGAAAACTGTTTTTT	CASSTRSGKLFF	.	.	TRBV7-9	TRBJ1-4
TGTGCCAGCAGCTTGAGGTTGTCGACCTACGAGCAGTACTTC	CASSLRLSTYEQYF	.	.	TRBV5-6	TRBJ2-7
TGCAGCGCTCGGACAGGGAATCAGCCCCAGCATTTT	CSARTGNQPQHF	.	TRBD1	TRBV29-1	TRBJ1-5
TGTGCCTGGAGTGGGGACAGGGAAGGACGCGAAAAACTGTTTTTT	CAWSGDREGREKLFF	once	TRBD1	TRBV30	TRBJ1-4
TGTGCCAGCAGCTTGGACGGAAGCAATCAGCCCCAGCATTTT	CASSLDGSNQPQHF	.	.	TRBV5-6	TRBJ1-5
TGTGCCAGCAGCGATAATGGGGGGAGAGGCTACACCTTC	CASSDNGGRGYTF	.	.	TRBV7-9	TRBJ1-2
TGCAGCATCCTCAGGGGCAATGAGCAGTTCTTC	CSILRGNEQFF	.	.	TRBV29-1	TRBJ2-1
TGTGCCAGCAGCCCCCATTCCCTAGCGGGATCCTACAATGAGCAGTTCTTC	CASSPHSLAGSYNEQFF	.	TRBD2	TRBV7-3	TRBJ2-1
TGTGCCACCAGCAGGGCGGAGGGGGCTAACACTGAAGCTTTCTTT	CATSRAEGANTEAFF	.	TRBD1	TRBV15	TRBJ1-1
TGTGCCAGCAGCTCATACAGGGCCTCCCGATTCTACAATGAGCAGTTCTTC	CASSSYRASRFYNEQFF	once	.	TRBV11-2	TRBJ2-1
TGTGCCAGCACACAGGGGCCGAAGTTAGGTCACTTC	CASTQGPKLGHF	.	TRBD1	TRBV28	TRBJ2-7
TGCAGCGTTGAAGACGAGAGGGGCGGGAGTGAAAAACTGTTTTTT	CSVEDERGGSEKLFF	once	.	TRBV29-1	TRBJ1-4
TGTGCCAGCAGCGAGCCGACAGGGTCCTATGGCTACACCTTC	CASSEPTGSYGYTF	.	TRBD1	TRBV9	TRBJ1-2
TGTGCCAGCAGTCCCTCGACAGGGTCTAATGAAAAACTGTTTTTT	CASSPSTGSNEKLFF	.	TRBD1	TRBV28	TRBJ1-4
TGCAGCGTTTTAGGTTACGAGCAGTACTTC	CSVLGYEQYF	once	.	TRBV29-1	TRBJ2-7
TGTGCCAGCAGCTTTTGGGATAAGAACACTGAAGCTTTCTTT	CASSFWDKNTEAFF	.	.	TRBV5-6	TRBJ1-1
TGTGCCTCGGGGGGACTACTGTCCACCTACGAGCAGTACTTC	CASGGLLSTYEQYF	once	TRBD2	TRBV6-5	TRBJ2-7